This note documents a single T cell receptor beta chain sequence. The antigen is not known. These data are taken from a study of OX40 agonist ivuxolimab in advanced cancers. About the research overall: Ivuxolimab, an antibody that agonizes OX40 (CD134), was administered to the patients.

Findings of the study overall: More expanded clones were seen, on average, in CD8+ T cells than in CD4+.

Here immunoSEQ multiplex PCR was the method, and the copy in TCRdb shows in-frame clones only, minus some. The sample shows tens of thousands of clones, about nine tenths of them seen only once. CDR3 length: 16 amino acids. V was clipped by 5 bases and J by 5 bases, with 21 bases between them. The germline V gene encodes CDR1 PRHDT and CDR2 FYEKMQ (reference sequence). This chain uses TRBV13 with TRBJ2-5, with D possibly TRBD2 on 6 matching bases. The sample here was CD4+ or CD8+ T cells sorted from blood, taken in a trial of the OX40 agonist ivuxolimab. The clonotype originates from an adult with an advanced solid tumor such as melanoma, head and neck, liver or kidney cancer. CDR3 amino acids: CASSPPRGTPPETQYF. The CDR3 DNA sequence: TGTGCCAGCAGCCCGCCGCGAGGGACTCCTCCCGAGACCCAGTACTTC.